This entry lists 7 T cell receptor beta chains sequenced from one sample in a study of T-cell memory formation after mild COVID-19 (dated by TCRdb to 2020 to 2023). Library construction relied on 5' RACE. The sequencer listed for this sample is Illumina NovaSeq 6000. Using fastp at Q25 and MiXCR, TCRdb reprocessed the public reads and kept productive beta chains. For every CDR3 protein sequence, its rows merge into one entry that carries the most common genes and DNA. This sample gives under 450,000 distinct CDR3 sequences in total; around a quarter of them show up just once. The ten largest account for about an eighth of the sample. The sample comprised PBMCs or a T cell subset sorted from them (not recorded which). These receptors were obtained from an adult woman who had mild COVID-19 (a few samples of this study predate the infection). The sample titles of this study are shuffled in the database, so cell type and time point are left out; the donor was told from shared clones.

The V and J genes are TRBV5-5 and TRBJ2-7, with D perhaps TRBD1 or TRBD2 (6 bases each). The CDR3 consists of 16 residues. Germline assignment: CDR1 SGHKS and CDR2 YYEKEE (reference sequence). V was cut by 0 bases and J by 2 bases, with 15 bases left in between. CDR3 sequence (DNA): TGTGCCAGCAGCTTGGGAGTCAGGGGAGGAACCTACGAGCAGTACTTC. Translation gives CASSLGVRGGTYEQYF.

This clonotype was found once. This chain uses TRBV5-1 with TRBJ1-1; D perhaps matches TRBD1 (5 bases). CDR3 length: 18 amino acids. Germline CDR1 SGHRS, CDR2 YFSETQ. V was trimmed by 0 bases and J by 4 bases, leaving 22 bases between them. CDR3 nucleotides: TGCGCCAGCAGCTTGGCGGGCGGGACCGCCGGTGGGGGCACTGAAGCTTTCTTT. Its protein product is CASSLAGGTAGGGTEAFF.

V is TRBV7-2 and J is TRBJ2-1; 9 nucleotides align to TRBD2. V lost 2 bases and J lost 7; bases outside the gene matches: 9. The CDR3 is made up of 16 amino acids. Germline V gene lookup returns CDR1 SGHTA and CDR2 FQGNSA. This CDR3 is CASSLSSGRGPNEQFF. CDR3 bases: TGTGCCAGCAGCTTAAGTAGCGGGAGAGGTCCAAATGAGCAGTTCTTC.

Here the CDR3 reads CSVEPRDRGKYEQFF. In nucleotides, the CDR3 is TGCAGCGTTGAACCCCGGGACAGGGGTAAATATGAGCAGTTCTTC. The rearrangement uses TRBV29-1 and TRBJ2-1; TRBD1 matches 10 bases. The CDR3 runs to 15 residues. V shed 2 bases and J 8 bases; nucleotides not matched to a gene: 9. Germline CDR1 is SQVTM and CDR2 is ANQGSEA.

The rearrangement uses TRBV7-9 and TRBJ1-1; the match to TRBD1 covers 7 bases. Germline trimming cut 3 bases from V and 6 bases from J; bases unmatched to any gene: 4. This CDR3 region has 13 residues. Germline CDR1 reads SEHNR; CDR2 reads FQNEAQ (reference sequence). The DNA of the CDR3 is TGTGCCAGCAGCTTCTGGACAGGCTCTGAAGCTTTCTTT. Protein product: CASSFWTGSEAFF.

This chain connects TRBV6-5 to TRBJ1-1; D might be TRBD1 (5 bases). This CDR3 has 15 amino acids. With 0 bases removed from V and 1 base from J, the gap between germline ends came to 9 bases. Germline CDR1 reads MNHEY; CDR2 reads SVGAGI. The CDR3 bases are TGTGCCAGCAGTTACTCGGTGGGACCGAACACTGAAGCTTTCTTT. Protein: CASSYSVGPNTEAFF.

This clonotype has only a few counts. The CDR3, as DNA: TGTGCCAGCGCGGACGGTCCTCAGTATTTT. Residues: CASADGPQYF. The J gene is TRBJ2-3, the V gene TRBV7-9; D is uncertain. This CDR3 has 10 amino acids. CDR1 and CDR2 from the germline V gene are SEHNR and FQNEAQ (reference sequence). The V gene lost 8 bases and the J gene lost 12 bases, with 12 bases spanning the gap.